This T cell receptor beta chain was sequenced during a study of T cells in Graves' hyperthyroidism and ophthalmopathy. The CDR3 is 12 amino acids. In germline, CDR1 is MDHEN, CDR2 SYDVKM. The germline V and J ends were trimmed by 3 bases and 5 bases, with 7 bases remaining between them. The investigators amplified TCR beta CDR3 regions from RNA transcripts. During a first-round RT-PCR of the TCR CDR3, the HTBI primer set was used. TCRdb redid the calling of the multiplex PCR reads with MiXCR, one entry per CDR3 protein. Here the sample spans 500,000 to 650,000 distinct CDR3 sequences, roughly 14% being singletons. This clonotype was counted ten times or more.

The sequenced sample consisted of blood. The chain links TRBV28 to TRBJ1-2, with D perhaps matching TRBD1 (5 bases). The source is a woman aged 45-65 years with Graves' ophthalmopathy. This chain's CDR3 is CASSLKGYGYTF. In DNA, the CDR3 is TGTGCCAGCAGTTTGAAGGGGTATGGCTACACCTTC.